In this sample, the clone carrying this TCR beta chain turned up a few times. This sample was included in a study of blood T cells in healthy people across ages. The CDR3 is made up of 16 amino acids. With 3 bases removed from V and 0 bases from J, the gap between germline ends came to 15 bases. The germline CDR1 and CDR2 sequences are SGDLS and YYNGEE. Alongside a J-beta primer mix, a sample-barcoded 5' primer served in a second PCR lasting 7 to 11 cycles. A template-switch adaptor containing 12 random nucleotides labeled each cDNA molecule. Using its own MiXCR run on the 5' RACE reads, TCRdb lists one record per CDR3 protein. The top ten hold over 9% of the sample, which has approximately 1.5 million distinct CDR3 sequences, about 31% seen once.

Specimen: blood. The genes are TRBV9 and TRBJ1-2, with D maybe TRBD1 (5 bases). This sequence was found in a woman aged 25 to 39 in good health. The chain's CDR3 is CASSAEGGVPNYGYTF. Written as DNA, the CDR3 is TGTGCCAGCAGCGCCGAGGGAGGGGTGCCTAACTATGGCTACACCTTC.